These 15 T cell receptor beta chains came from one sample sequenced in a study of T cells in Graves' hyperthyroidism and ophthalmopathy. It was RNA transcripts that yielded the amplified TCR beta CDR3 regions. Carried out on the TCR CDR3, a first-round RT-PCR used the HTBI primer set. TCRdb reprocessed the multiplex PCR reads with MiXCR, giving one entry per CDR3 protein. Found here are about half a million distinct CDR3 sequences, approximately 22% of them singletons; the top ten hold under 55%. The sequencing sample was made of blood. The origin of the receptors is a woman in her 70s with Graves' ophthalmopathy.

This chain uses TRBV28 with TRBJ1-2; 9 nucleotides align to TRBD1. V was pared by 6 bases and J by 7 bases, with 9 bases of the junction left unmatched. Germline loops: CDR1 MDHEN, CDR2 SYDVKM. The CDR3 loop spans 14 amino acids. DNA for the CDR3: TGTGCCAGCAGCCCAGGACAGGGGACAACTGGCTACACCTTC. As protein: CASSPGQGTTGYTF.

CDR3 sequence reads: CASSLTLGNEQFF. DNA for the CDR3: TGCGCCAGCAGCTTGACACTTGGGAATGAGCAGTTCTTC. The rearrangement uses TRBV5-1 and TRBJ2-1; no clear D. There are 13 residues in the CDR3. Germline V gene sequence: CDR1 SGHRS, CDR2 YFSETQ. V was trimmed by 1 base and J by 7 bases, leaving 9 bases between them. Full variable domain (outside the CDR3, taken from reference TRBV5-1 and TRBJ2-1): KAGVTQTPRYLIKTRGQQVTLSCSPISGHRSVSWYQQTPGQGLQFLFEYFSETQRNKGNFPGRFSGRQFSNSRSEMNVSTLELGDSALYLCASSLTLGNEQFFGPGTRLTVL.

The table lists this clonotype with many counts. The chain is built from TRBV11-3 and TRBJ1-1, with D perhaps matching TRBD1 (5 bases). Germline V CDR1 and CDR2: SGHNT, YENEEA. This CDR3 comprises 14 residues. Deletions cut 5 bases from V and 1 base from J, with 11 bases between. The CDR3 here is CASSGGTGNTEAFF. The CDR3 region has the DNA TGTGCCAGCAGCGGGGGGACGGGGAACACTGAAGCTTTCTTT.

J is TRBJ2-3 and V is TRBV20-1; TRBD2 is a possible D gene (6 bases). Germline V gene lookup returns CDR1 DFQATT and CDR2 SNEGSKA (reference sequence). V was shortened by 2 bases and J by 4 bases, with 13 bases between the two germline ends. This CDR3 has 14 amino acids. CDR3 sequence: CSARRRLDADTQYF. The CDR3, as DNA: TGCAGTGCTAGAAGGCGACTAGATGCAGATACGCAGTATTTT.

The J gene is TRBJ2-1, the V gene TRBV20-1; possibly TRBD2 for D (7 bases). Deletions cut 6 bases from V and 7 bases from J, with 25 bases between. Germline V lookup: CDR1 DFQATT, CDR2 SNEGSKA (reference sequence). This CDR3 is 16 amino acids long. CDR3 amino acids: CSASEGGGRSLNEQFF. Written as DNA, the CDR3 is TGCAGTGCGAGCGAGGGAGGGGGAAGGAGTCTTAATGAGCAGTTCTTC.

J is TRBJ1-2 and V is TRBV2, with 7 bases fitting TRBD1. Trimming at V came to 2 bases and at J to 0 bases, leaving 0 bases not matched to a gene. The CDR3 sequence is 14 residues long. Germline V gene data show CDR1 as SNHLY and CDR2 as FYNNEI. In DNA form, the CDR3 reads TGTGCCAGCAGTGAACAGGGGGCTAACTATGGCTACACCTTC. Translation: CASSEQGANYGYTF.

This clonotype has ten or more counts. J is TRBJ2-7 and V is TRBV3-1; 7 bases line up with TRBD2. The V segment lost 4 bases and the J segment 2 bases; nucleotides outside the gene matches: 2. The CDR3 has 13 residues. CDR1 is LGHDT and CDR2 is YNNKEL in the germline V gene (reference sequence). CDR3 in amino acids: CASSPGTTYEQYF. CDR3 in DNA: TGTGCCAGCAGCCCCGGGACTACCTACGAGCAGTACTTC.

The rearrangement joins TRBV19 to TRBJ2-1; D unresolved. CDR3 length equals 15 residues. From germline, CDR1 is LNHDA and CDR2 SQIVND (reference sequence). The ends were cut back, 5 bases at V and 1 base at J, with 12 bases in the middle. The CDR3 loop is CASSLSEASYNEQFF. The DNA of the CDR3 is TGTGCCAGTAGTTTAAGTGAAGCATCCTACAATGAGCAGTTCTTC.

This clonotype occurred a few times. V and J are TRBV19 and TRBJ1-2; D not resolved. Germline V gives CDR1 LNHDA, CDR2 SQIVND (reference sequence). Between the trimmed V and J ends, which lost 3 bases and 7 bases, there was a span of 9 bases. The CDR3 totals 12 residues. CDR3 amino acids: CASSMWGVGYTF. The CDR3 DNA reads as TGTGCCAGTAGTATGTGGGGAGTTGGCTACACCTTC. The complete variable domain, with remaining parts taken from reference TRBV19 and TRBJ1-2, reads DGGITQSPKYLFRKEGQNVTLSCEQNLNHDAMYWYRQDPGQGLRLIYYSQIVNDFQKGDIAEGYSVSREKKESFPLTVTSAQKNPTAFYLCASSMWGVGYTFGSGTRLTVV.

The chain uses TRBV5-4 and TRBJ2-1; 7 bases agree with TRBD1. Germline CDR1 is SGHNT and CDR2 is YYREEE (reference sequence). The CDR3 runs to 14 residues. V dropped 4 bases and J dropped 7; count of bases not matched to a gene: 8. CDR3 in amino acids: CASSLGQVRNEQFF. The CDR3 nucleotides read TGTGCCAGCAGCCTCGGACAGGTTCGGAATGAGCAGTTCTTC. Together with reference TRBV5-4 and TRBJ2-1, the CDR3 gives the full variable domain: ETGVTQSPTHLIKTRGQQVTLRCSSQSGHNTVSWYQQALGQGPQFIFQYYREEENGRGNFPPRFSGLQFPNYSSELNVNALELDDSALYLCASSLGQVRNEQFFGPGTRLTVL.

The chain has TRBV3-1 and TRBJ1-2; D gene unclear. CDR3 length: 15 amino acids. Trimming stripped 4 bases from V and 4 bases from J, with 16 bases between. The germline gives CDR1 LGHDT, CDR2 YNNKEL (reference sequence). CDR3 residues: CASSPTKKTSYGYTF. The DNA of the CDR3 is TGTGCCAGCAGCCCCACGAAGAAGACTTCCTATGGCTACACCTTC.

This clonotype was counted ten times or more. This chain connects TRBV18 to TRBJ1-1; D may be TRBD1 (5 bases). The germline V gene encodes CDR1 KGHSH and CDR2 LQKENI. V lost 8 bases and J 1 base, leaving 11 bases between the germline ends. The CDR3 is 13 amino acids. The CDR3 region has the DNA TGTGCCAGCAGTCCAGGGAGGAACACTGAAGCTTTCTTT. Translated: CASSPGRNTEAFF.

To note about this clonotype: A much bigger clone sits one base away, suggesting this may be a read error. The chain links TRBV5-1 to TRBJ1-1; 7 bases are a match to TRBD1. The germline CDR1 and CDR2 sequences are SGHRS and YFSETQ. The CDR3 is made up of 15 amino acids. The CDR3 region has the DNA TGCGCCAGCAGCCGGATGGGACAGACAAACACTGGAGCTTTCTTT. Translation: CASSRMGQTNTGAFF.

This clonotype was counted only a few times. The chain uses TRBV7-9 and TRBJ1-5, with TRBD1 as a possible D gene (6 bases). Trimming stripped 5 bases from V and 0 bases from J, with 17 bases between. Germline CDR1 reads SEHNR; CDR2 reads FQNEAQ (reference sequence). The CDR3 is 17 amino acids. Written as DNA, the CDR3 is TGTGCCAGCAGCACCACCTCAGGGGCCTTTAGCAATCAGCCCCAGCATTTT. This gives the protein CASSTTSGAFSNQPQHF. The variable domain in full, completed from reference TRBV7-9 and TRBJ1-5, reads DTGVSQNPRHKITKRGQNVTFRCDPISEHNRLYWYRQTLGQGPEFLTYFQNEAQLEKSRLLSDRFSAERPKGSFSTLEIQRTEQGDSAMYLCASSTTSGAFSNQPQHFGDGTRLSIL.

This clonotype was seen only a few times. The chain couples TRBV5-1 to TRBJ1-4; 7 positions agree with TRBD1. Per the germline V gene, CDR1 is SGHRS and CDR2 is YFSETQ. This CDR3 region has 17 residues. Losses at the gene ends were 4 bases for V and 0 bases for J; bases not matched to a gene: 9. The CDR3 coding sequence is TGCGCCAGCAGCAAGGGACAGACAGCAACAACTAATGAAAAACTGTTTTTT. Translating gives CASSKGQTATTNEKLFF.